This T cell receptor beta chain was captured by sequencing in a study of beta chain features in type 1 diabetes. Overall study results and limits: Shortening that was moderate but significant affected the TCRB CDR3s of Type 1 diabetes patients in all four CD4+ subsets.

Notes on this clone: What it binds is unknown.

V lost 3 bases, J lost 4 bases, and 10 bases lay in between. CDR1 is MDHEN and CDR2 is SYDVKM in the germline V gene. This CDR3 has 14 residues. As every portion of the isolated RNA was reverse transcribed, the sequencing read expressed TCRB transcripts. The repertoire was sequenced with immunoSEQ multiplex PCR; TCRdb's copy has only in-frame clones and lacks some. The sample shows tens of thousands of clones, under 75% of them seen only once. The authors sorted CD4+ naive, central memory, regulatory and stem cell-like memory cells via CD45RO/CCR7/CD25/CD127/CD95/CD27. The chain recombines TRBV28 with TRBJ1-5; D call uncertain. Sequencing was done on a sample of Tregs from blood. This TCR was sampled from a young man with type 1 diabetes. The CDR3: CASSFGSFNQPQHF. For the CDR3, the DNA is TGTGCCAGCAGTTTCGGGTCGTTTAATCAGCCCCAGCATTTT.